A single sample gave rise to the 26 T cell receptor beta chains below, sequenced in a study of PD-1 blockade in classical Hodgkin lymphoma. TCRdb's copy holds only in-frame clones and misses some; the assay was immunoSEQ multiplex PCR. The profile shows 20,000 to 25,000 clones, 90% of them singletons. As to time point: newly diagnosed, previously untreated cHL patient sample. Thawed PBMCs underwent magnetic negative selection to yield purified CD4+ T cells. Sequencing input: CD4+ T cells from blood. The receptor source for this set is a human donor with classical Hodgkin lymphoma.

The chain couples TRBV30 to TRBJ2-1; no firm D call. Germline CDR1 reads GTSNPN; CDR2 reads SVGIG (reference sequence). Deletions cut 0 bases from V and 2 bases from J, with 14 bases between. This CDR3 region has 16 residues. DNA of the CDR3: TGTGCCTGGAGTGTACGAGTCCTCTCGACCTACAATGAGCAGTTCTTC. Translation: CAWSVRVLSTYNEQFF.

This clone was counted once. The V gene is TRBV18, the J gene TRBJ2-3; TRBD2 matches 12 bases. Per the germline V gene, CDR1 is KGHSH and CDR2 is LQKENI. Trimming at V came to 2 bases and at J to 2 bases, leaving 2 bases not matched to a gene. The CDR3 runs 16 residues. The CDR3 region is CASSPTSGGITDTQYF. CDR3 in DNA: TGTGCCAGCTCACCAACTAGCGGGGGGATCACAGATACGCAGTATTTT.

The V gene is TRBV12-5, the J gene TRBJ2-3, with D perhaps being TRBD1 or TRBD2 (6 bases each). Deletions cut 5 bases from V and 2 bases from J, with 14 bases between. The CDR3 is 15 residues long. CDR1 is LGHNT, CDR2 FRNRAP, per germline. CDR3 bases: TGTGCTAGTGGTGAAAGGGGGGAATTCACAGATACGCAGTATTTT. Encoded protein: CASGERGEFTDTQYF. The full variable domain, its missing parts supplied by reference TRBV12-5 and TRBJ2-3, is DARVTQTPRHKVTEMGQEVTMRCQPILGHNTVFWYRQTMMQGLELLAYFRNRAPLDDSGMPKDRFSAEMPDATLATLKIQPSEPRDSAVYFCASGERGEFTDTQYFGPGTRLTVL.

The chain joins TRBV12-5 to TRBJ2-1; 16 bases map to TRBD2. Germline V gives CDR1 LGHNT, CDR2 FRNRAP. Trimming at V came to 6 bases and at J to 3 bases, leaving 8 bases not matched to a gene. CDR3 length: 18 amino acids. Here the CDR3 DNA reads TGTGCTAGTGGGCCCGGGACTAGCGGGGGGGCCGTCTACAATGAGCAGTTCTTC. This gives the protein CASGPGTSGGAVYNEQFF. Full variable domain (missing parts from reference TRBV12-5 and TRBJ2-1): DARVTQTPRHKVTEMGQEVTMRCQPILGHNTVFWYRQTMMQGLELLAYFRNRAPLDDSGMPKDRFSAEMPDATLATLKIQPSEPRDSAVYFCASGPGTSGGAVYNEQFFGPGTRLTVL.

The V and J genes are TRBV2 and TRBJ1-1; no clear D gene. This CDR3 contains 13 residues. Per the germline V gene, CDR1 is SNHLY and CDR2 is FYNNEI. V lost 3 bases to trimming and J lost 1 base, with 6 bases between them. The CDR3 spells CASSETPNTEAFF. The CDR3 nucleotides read TGTGCCAGCAGTGAGACACCGAACACTGAAGCTTTCTTT. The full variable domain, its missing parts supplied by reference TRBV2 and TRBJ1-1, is EPEVTQTPSHQVTQMGQEVILRCVPISNHLYFYWYRQILGQKVEFLVSFYNNEISEKSEIFDDQFSVERPDGSNFTLKIRSTKLEDSAMYFCASSETPNTEAFFGQGTRLTVV.

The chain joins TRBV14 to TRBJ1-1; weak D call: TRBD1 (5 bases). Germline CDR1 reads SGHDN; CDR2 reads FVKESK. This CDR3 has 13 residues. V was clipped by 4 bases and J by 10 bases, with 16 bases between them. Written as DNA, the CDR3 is TGTGCCAGCAGCCCGTCCCCTAATGGGGGAGCTTTCTTT. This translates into CASSPSPNGGAFF.

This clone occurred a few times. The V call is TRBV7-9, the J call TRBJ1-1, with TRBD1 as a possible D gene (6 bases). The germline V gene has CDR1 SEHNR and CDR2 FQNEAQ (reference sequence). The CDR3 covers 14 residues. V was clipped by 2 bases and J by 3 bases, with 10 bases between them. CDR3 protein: CASSLPDRYTEAFF. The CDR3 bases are TGTGCCAGCAGCTTACCAGACAGGTACACTGAAGCTTTCTTT. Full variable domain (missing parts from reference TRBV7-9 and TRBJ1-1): DTGVSQNPRHKITKRGQNVTFRCDPISEHNRLYWYRQTLGQGPEFLTYFQNEAQLEKSRLLSDRFSAERPKGSFSTLEIQRTEQGDSAMYLCASSLPDRYTEAFFGQGTRLTVV.

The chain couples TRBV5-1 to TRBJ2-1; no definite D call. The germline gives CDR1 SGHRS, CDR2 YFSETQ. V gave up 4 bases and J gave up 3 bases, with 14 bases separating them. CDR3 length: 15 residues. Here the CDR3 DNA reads TGCGCCAGCAGCCCGACTGGGGTGGACTACAATGAGCAGTTCTTC. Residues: CASSPTGVDYNEQFF.

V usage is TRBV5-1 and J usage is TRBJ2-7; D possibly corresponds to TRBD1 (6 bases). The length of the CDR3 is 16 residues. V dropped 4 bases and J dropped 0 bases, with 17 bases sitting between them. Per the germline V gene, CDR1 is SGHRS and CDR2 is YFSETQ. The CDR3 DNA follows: TGCGCCAGCAGCCTGCCAGGTGCAGGGGTCTCCTACGAGCAGTACTTC. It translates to CASSLPGAGVSYEQYF.

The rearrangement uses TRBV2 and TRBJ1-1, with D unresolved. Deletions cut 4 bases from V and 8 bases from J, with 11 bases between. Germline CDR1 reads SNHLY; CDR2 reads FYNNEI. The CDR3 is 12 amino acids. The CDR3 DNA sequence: TGTGCCAGCAGTGGCTACGGGGAGGAAGCTTTCTTT. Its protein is CASSGYGEEAFF. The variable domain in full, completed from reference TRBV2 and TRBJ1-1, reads EPEVTQTPSHQVTQMGQEVILRCVPISNHLYFYWYRQILGQKVEFLVSFYNNEISEKSEIFDDQFSVERPDGSNFTLKIRSTKLEDSAMYFCASSGYGEEAFFGQGTRLTVV.

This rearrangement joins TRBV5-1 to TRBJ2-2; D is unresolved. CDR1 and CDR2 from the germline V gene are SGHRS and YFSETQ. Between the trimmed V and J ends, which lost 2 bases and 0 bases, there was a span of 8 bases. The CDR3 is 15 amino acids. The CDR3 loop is CASSFFRSNTGELFF. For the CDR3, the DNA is TGCGCCAGCAGCTTTTTCCGATCGAACACCGGGGAGCTGTTTTTT.

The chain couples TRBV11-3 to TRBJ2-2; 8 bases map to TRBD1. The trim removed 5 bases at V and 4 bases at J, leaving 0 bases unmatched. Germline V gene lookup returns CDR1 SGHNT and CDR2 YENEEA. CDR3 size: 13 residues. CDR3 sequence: CASSDRGTGELFF. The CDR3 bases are TGTGCCAGCAGCGACAGGGGCACCGGGGAGCTGTTTTTT.

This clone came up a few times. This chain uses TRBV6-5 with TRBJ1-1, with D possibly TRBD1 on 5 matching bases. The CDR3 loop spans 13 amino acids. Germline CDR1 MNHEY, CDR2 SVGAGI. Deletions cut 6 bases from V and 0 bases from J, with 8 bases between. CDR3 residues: CASRGRMNTEAFF. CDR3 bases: TGTGCCAGCAGGGGACGGATGAACACTGAAGCTTTCTTT.

CDR3 loop: CATSRDEWDRNTEAFF. In DNA form, the CDR3 reads TGTGCCACCAGCAGAGATGAATGGGACAGAAACACTGAAGCTTTCTTT. The chain combines TRBV15 with TRBJ1-1; TRBD1 matches 7 bases. The CDR3 length is 16 residues. Germline CDR1 reads LNHNV; CDR2 reads YYDKDF (reference sequence). V trimming: 0 bases; J trimming: 2 bases; junction bases outside the gene matches: 6. Based on the CDR3 plus reference TRBV15 and TRBJ1-1, the full variable domain is DAMVIQNPRYQVTQFGKPVTLSCSQTLNHNVMYWYQQKSSQAPKLLFHYYDKDFNNEADTPDNFQSRRPNTSFCFLDIRSPGLGDTAMYLCATSRDEWDRNTEAFFGQGTRLTVV.

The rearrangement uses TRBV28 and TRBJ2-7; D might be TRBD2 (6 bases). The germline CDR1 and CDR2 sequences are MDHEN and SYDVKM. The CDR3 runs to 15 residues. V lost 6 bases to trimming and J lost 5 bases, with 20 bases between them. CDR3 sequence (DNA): TGTGCCAGCAGCCTGACCCGGGACTGGGGGGACGAGCAGTACTTC. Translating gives CASSLTRDWGDEQYF.

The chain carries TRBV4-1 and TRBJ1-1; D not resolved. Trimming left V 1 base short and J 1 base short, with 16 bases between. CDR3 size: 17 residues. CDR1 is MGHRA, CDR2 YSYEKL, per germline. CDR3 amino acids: CASSQVLPELGNTEAFF. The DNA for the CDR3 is TGCGCCAGCAGCCAAGTTTTGCCGGAACTAGGGAACACTGAAGCTTTCTTT.

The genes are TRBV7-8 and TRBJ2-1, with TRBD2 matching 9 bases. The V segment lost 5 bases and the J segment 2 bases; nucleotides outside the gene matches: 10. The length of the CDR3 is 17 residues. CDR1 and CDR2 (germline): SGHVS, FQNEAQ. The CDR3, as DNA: TGTGCCAGCAGCCCCCGGGGAGCGGGAGGACCCTACAATGAGCAGTTCTTC. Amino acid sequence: CASSPRGAGGPYNEQFF.

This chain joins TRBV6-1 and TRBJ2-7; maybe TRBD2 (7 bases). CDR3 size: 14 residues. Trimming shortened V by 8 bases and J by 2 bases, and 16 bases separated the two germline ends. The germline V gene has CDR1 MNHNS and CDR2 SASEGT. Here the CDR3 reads CASRVGGGTYEQYF. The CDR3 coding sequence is TGTGCCAGCCGGGTAGGGGGGGGAACCTACGAGCAGTACTTC.

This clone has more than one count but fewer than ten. CDR3 coding DNA: TGTGCCAGCAGCCCGTGGGGGGACCGAACCGGGGAGCTGTTTTTT. This encodes CASSPWGDRTGELFF. The chain is built from TRBV14 and TRBJ2-2, with TRBD2 as a possible D gene (6 bases). Germline CDR1 and CDR2: SGHDN and FVKESK. This CDR3 contains 15 residues. V dropped 4 bases and J dropped 5 bases, with 14 bases sitting between them.

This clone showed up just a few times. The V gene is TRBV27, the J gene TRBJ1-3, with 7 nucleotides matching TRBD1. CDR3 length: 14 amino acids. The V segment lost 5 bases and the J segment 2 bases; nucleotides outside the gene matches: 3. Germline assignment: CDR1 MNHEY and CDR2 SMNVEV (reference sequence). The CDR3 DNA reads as TGTGCCAGCAGTCTGACAGGGACTGGAAACACCATATATTTT. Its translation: CASSLTGTGNTIYF.

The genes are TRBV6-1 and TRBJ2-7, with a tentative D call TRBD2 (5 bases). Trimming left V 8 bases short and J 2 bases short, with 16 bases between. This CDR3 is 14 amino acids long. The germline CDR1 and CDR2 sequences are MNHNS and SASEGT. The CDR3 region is CASRGPTTAYEQYF. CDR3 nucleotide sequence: TGTGCCAGCCGAGGGCCGACTACGGCCTACGAGCAGTACTTC.

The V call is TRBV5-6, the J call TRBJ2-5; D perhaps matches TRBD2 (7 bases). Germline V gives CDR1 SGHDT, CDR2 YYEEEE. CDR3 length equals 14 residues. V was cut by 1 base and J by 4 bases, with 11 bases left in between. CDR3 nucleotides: TGTGCCAGCAGCTTGCGGGGGGCAGGAGAGACCCAGTACTTC. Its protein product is CASSLRGAGETQYF. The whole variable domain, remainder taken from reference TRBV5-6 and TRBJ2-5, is DAGVTQSPTHLIKTRGQQVTLRCSPKSGHDTVSWYQQALGQGPQFIFQYYEEEERQRGNFPDRFSGHQFPNYSSELNVNALLLGDSALYLCASSLRGAGETQYFGPGTRLLVL.

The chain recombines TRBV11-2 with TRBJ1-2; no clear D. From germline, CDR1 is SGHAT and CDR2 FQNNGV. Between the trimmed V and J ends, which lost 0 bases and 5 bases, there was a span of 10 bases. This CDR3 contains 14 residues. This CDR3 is CASSLDRGGYGYTF. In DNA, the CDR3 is TGTGCCAGCAGCTTAGACCGAGGAGGATATGGCTACACCTTC.

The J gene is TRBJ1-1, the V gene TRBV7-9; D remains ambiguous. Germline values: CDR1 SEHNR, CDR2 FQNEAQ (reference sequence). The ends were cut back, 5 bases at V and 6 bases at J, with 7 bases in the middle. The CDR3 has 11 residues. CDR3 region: CASSLISEAFF. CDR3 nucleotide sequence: TGTGCCAGCAGCCTGATCTCTGAAGCTTTCTTT.

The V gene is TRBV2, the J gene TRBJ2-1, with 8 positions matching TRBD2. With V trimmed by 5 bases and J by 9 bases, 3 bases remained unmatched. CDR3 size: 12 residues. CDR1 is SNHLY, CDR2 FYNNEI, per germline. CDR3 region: CASSSTSGEQFF. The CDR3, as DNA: TGTGCCAGCAGTTCAACTAGCGGTGAGCAGTTCTTC.

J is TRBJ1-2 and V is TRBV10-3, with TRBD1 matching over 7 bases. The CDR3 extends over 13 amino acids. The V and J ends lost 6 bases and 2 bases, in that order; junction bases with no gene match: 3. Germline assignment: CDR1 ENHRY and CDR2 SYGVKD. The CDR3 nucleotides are TGTGCCATCAGCCCGACAGGGAACTATGGCTACACCTTC. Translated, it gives CAISPTGNYGYTF.